Presented here are 3 T cell receptor beta chains from one specimen sequenced in a study of early T cells in non-severe SARS-CoV-2 infection. TCRdb analysed the 5' RACE reads with MiXCR anew, one entry per CDR3 protein. The data show tens of thousands of distinct CDR3 sequences, 11% seen once. Sequenced sample: whole blood. All receptors derive from an adult who was a healthcare worker with PCR-confirmed SARS-CoV-2 infection or an uninfected control (not recorded which).

The rearrangement uses TRBV20-1 and TRBJ1-3; TRBD1 matches at 7 bases. Germline assignment: CDR1 DFQATT and CDR2 SNEGSKA (reference sequence). This CDR3 spans 12 amino acids. With V trimmed by 4 bases and J by 4 bases, 1 base remained unmatched. In DNA, the CDR3 is TGCAGTGCTACGACAGGGGGAAACACCATATATTTT. Translating it yields CSATTGGNTIYF.

This clonotype was recorded at least ten times. The chain couples TRBV12-3 or TRBV12-4 to TRBJ2-2, with D unclear. This CDR3 region has 14 residues. The germline V and J ends were trimmed by 3 bases and 2 bases, with 7 bases remaining between them. CDR3: CASSFGPNTGELFF. CDR3 DNA sequence: TGTGCCAGCAGTTTTGGGCCCAACACCGGGGAGCTGTTTTTT.

This clonotype was seen more than once but under ten times. This chain uses TRBV2 with TRBJ2-6; 12 nucleotides match TRBD1. The CDR3 sequence is 17 residues long. V lost 8 bases to trimming and J lost 2 bases; unmatched junction nucleotides: 7. Germline V gene sequence: CDR1 SNHLY, CDR2 FYNNEI. CDR3: CASGWGQGAPGANVLTF. The DNA for the CDR3 is TGTGCCAGCGGGTGGGGACAGGGGGCGCCTGGGGCCAACGTCCTGACTTTC.